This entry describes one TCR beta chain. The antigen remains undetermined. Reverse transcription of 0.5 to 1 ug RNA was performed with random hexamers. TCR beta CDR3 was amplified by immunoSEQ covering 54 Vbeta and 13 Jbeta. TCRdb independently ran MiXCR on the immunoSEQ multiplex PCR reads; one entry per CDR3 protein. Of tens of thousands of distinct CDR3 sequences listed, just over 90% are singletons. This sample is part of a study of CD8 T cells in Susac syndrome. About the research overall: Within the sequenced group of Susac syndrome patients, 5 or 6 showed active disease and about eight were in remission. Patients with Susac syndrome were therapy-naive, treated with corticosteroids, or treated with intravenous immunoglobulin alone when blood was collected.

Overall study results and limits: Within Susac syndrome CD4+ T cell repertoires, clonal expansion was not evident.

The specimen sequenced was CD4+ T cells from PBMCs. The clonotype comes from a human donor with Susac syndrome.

DNA of the CDR3: TGTGCCAGCAGCTTAAGCGGGGGATTGAACACTGAAGCTTTCTTT. Its protein is CASSLSGGLNTEAFF. J is TRBJ1-1 and V is TRBV7-3, with a possible D match to TRBD1 (5 bases). V gave up 1 base and J gave up 0 bases, with 9 bases separating them. The CDR3 covers 15 residues. The germline gives CDR1 SGHTA, CDR2 FQGTGA.